The present T cell receptor beta chain was sequenced within a study of tumor-infiltrating lymphocytes in primary liver carcinoma (dated by TCRdb to 2016 to 2017). Context from the whole study: Surgical resection was performed in China between late 2015 and early 2016 on a few patients with histopathologically diagnosed primary liver carcinoma. Reproducibility between technical replicate repertoires was high, with correlation coefficients above 0.95 and mean shared-clone rates about 0.9. The five patients had tumors staged T1-T3 N0M0, with maximum diameters ranging from 4.2 to 10 cm. Hepatocellular carcinoma (four) or combined HCC and intrahepatic cholangiocarcinoma (one) was present in the five patients, who were three men and two women aged 30 to 69 years. Each sample produced about 3.5 to 7.13 million productive TCRbeta reads, and read depth showed no significant difference between tissue types. A total of approximately 35 specimens from 5 patients underwent TCRbeta repertoire sequencing, comprising roughly 25 tumor regions, 5 adjacent noncancerous liver tissues and 5 peripheral blood samples. The study combined TCRbeta repertoire sequencing, expression microarrays and whole-exome sequencing across five regions of each liver tumor, with adjacent normal tissue and blood.

There are 16 amino acids in the CDR3, from cysteine to phenylalanine inclusive. The read is trimmed to its CDR3 DNA, 48 bases read in frame from base 1. After removal of 4 bases from V and 8 bases from J, the junction retains 10 bases not matched to a gene. The germline V gene encodes CDR1 LGHNA and CDR2 YSLEER. RNA from unsorted whole blood was extracted with TRIzol reagent, and germline DNA was obtained with the DNeasy Blood & Tissue kit. At the time of sampling, the patients had chronic HBV infection and had not received any treatment. Before surgery, four milliliters of peripheral blood were collected into K2EDTA tubes. Ten or more counts support this clonotype. Its antigen is not yet known. Qualities for individual bases were not recorded, and no much larger clone is one base off. Using a constant-region primer and ProtoScript II reverse transcriptase, TCRbeta-specific cDNA was reverse-transcribed from 450 to 650 ng total RNA. Three nested multiplex PCR rounds, following a slightly modified ARM-PCR procedure, were used to build the TCRbeta libraries. Each of the first two PCR rounds ran for around 11 cycles and used multiplex TRBV1-TRBV30 forward primers together with a Cbeta reverse primer. A final 25-cycle PCR with Deep VentR polymerase added sample barcodes and Illumina adapters. Before sequencing, amplicons of 200-500 bp were purified from gel using a QIAquick gel extraction kit. The TCRbeta amplicons were sequenced with 250-bp paired-end reads on an Illumina HiSeq 2500. The authors' analysis ran thus. Trimmomatic v0.33 was used to quality-trim the reads, and FLASH v1.2.11 was used to merge paired reads so that full CDR3 sequences could be recovered. MiGEC v1.2.1b assigned V, D and J germline segments to the rearranged TCRbeta sequences. Clonotype statistics and Shannon-Wiener diversity indices were computed with VDJtools v1.0.0. Except for diversity analysis, only each sample's 250 most abundant clonotypes were used in subsequent analyses to reduce sampling bias. TCRdb trimmed the raw reads at Q25, called clones with MiXCR and kept productive beta chains. Rows with a matching CDR3 protein are joined into one entry that keeps the most common DNA and genes. TCRdb, not the authors, supplied the V and J calls. The sample table contains 300,000 to 400,000 distinct CDR3 sequences; only one count was recorded for roughly two thirds of them. 5.5% to 8% of the sample goes to the ten largest clones.

Overall study results and their limits: The study included only four to six patients, and the authors note findings should be validated in a larger study. Only the TCR beta chain was sequenced, which likely underestimates true repertoire diversity because unpaired alpha chains were not captured. Repertoire overlap was higher between tumor regions (mean about 35%) than tumor-adjacent (approximately 17%) or tumor-blood (approximately 14%) pairs, consistent with antigen-driven expansion. A significantly larger repertoire fraction was made up by the top 250 clones in tumors than in blood (p = 0.039). Since the samples were bulk and unsorted, there was no way to compare CD4+ and CD8+ T cell repertoires.

The chain couples TRBV4-3 to TRBJ2-1, with 11 bases matching TRBD2. The receptor comes from a man aged 40-49 years with primary liver carcinoma and hepatitis B virus infection. Sequenced input: peripheral blood. In nucleotides, the sequence is TGCGCCAGCAGCCCACGAACTAGCGGGAGATACGATGAGCAGTTCTTC. Translation gives CASSPRTSGRYDEQFF.